The 21 T cell receptor beta chains given below trace back to one sample, sequenced in a study of T cells in women clearing cervical HPV infection. Sequencing used immunoSEQ multiplex PCR; TCRdb keeps in-frame clones, though not all of them. Recorded here are about 46,000 clones; the top ten clones represent less than 40%. Source material: blood buffy coat. The receptors originated from a woman aged 18 to 75 with a cervical HPV16 infection that either progressed to CIN3+ or cleared (not recorded which).

Regarding this clone: The read falls 3 residues short of the CDR3 end, and the missing part is taken from the germline J gene. V is TRBV7-2 and J is TRBJ2-5; D is unresolved. Trimming cost V 5 bases and J 3 bases, with 10 bases left between them. There are 13 residues in the CDR3. Germline values: CDR1 SGHTA, CDR2 FQGNSA. CDR3 amino acids: CASSPRTEETQYF. The CDR3 bases that were read are TGTGCCAGCAGCCCCCGTACGGAAGAGACC.

On this clone: The missing CDR3 end, 3 residues past where the read stops, is filled in from the germline J gene. J is TRBJ2-3 and V is TRBV7-3; 8 positions match TRBD2. The germline gives CDR1 SGHTA, CDR2 FQGTGA. CDR3 size: 18 residues. Germline trimming cut 1 base from V and 0 bases from J; bases unmatched to any gene: 9. The sequenced CDR3 bases are TGTGCCAGCAGCTTAATAGGAGTGGCGGGGGGAAGCACAGATACG. It codes for CASSLIGVAGGSTDT. In full, the CDR3 is CASSLIGVAGGSTDTQYF.

Note on this clone: The CDR3 end is not reached by the read, which stops 3 residues before it; the germline J gene fills it in. This chain uses TRBV7-9 with TRBJ1-3; no clear D gene. With 3 bases removed from V and 0 bases from J, the gap between germline ends came to 6 bases. The CDR3 length is 14 residues. Germline assignment: CDR1 SEHNR and CDR2 FQNEAQ (reference sequence). CDR3 DNA, as far as it was read: TGTGCCAGCAGCTTGTCAGTCTCTGGAAACACC. As protein: CASSLSVSGNT. The complete CDR3 reads CASSLSVSGNTIYF.

Turning to this clone: The sequenced fragment ends 3 residues before the CDR3 boundary, so the rest is inferred from the germline J gene. This rearrangement joins TRBV7-9 to TRBJ1-2, with 8 bases aligning to TRBD1. Germline assignment: CDR1 SEHNR and CDR2 FQNEAQ (reference sequence). CDR3 length equals 15 residues. CDR3 bases read: TGTGCCAGCAGCTTTCGACAGGGGTGGTCAGATACC. Its translation: CASSFRQGWSDT. The whole CDR3 sequence reads CASSFRQGWSDTYTF.

For this clone: The DNA ends 3 residues before the CDR3 does, and the rest of the CDR3 is filled in from the germline J gene. The chain links TRBV5-4 to TRBJ2-5; 8 bases match TRBD1. This CDR3 contains 15 residues. J was trimmed by 5 bases and V by 4 bases; bases with no gene match: 10. Germline V lookup: CDR1 SGHNT, CDR2 YYREEE (reference sequence). The sequenced CDR3 bases are TGTGCCAGCAGCATAACAGGGGGGCAGGGGGAGACC. It codes for CASSITGGQGET. The CDR3 as a whole reads CASSITGGQGETQYF. Looking up the rest from reference TRBV5-4 and TRBJ2-5 gives the full variable domain: ETGVTQSPTHLIKTRGQQVTLRCSSQSGHNTVSWYQQALGQGPQFIFQYYREEENGRGNFPPRFSGLQFPNYSSELNVNALELDDSALYLCASSITGGQGETQYFGPGTRLLVL.

Worth noting for this clone: The read falls 3 residues short of the CDR3 end, and the missing part is taken from the germline J gene. This chain joins TRBV19 and TRBJ2-2; D is uncertain. V gave up 3 bases and J gave up 6 bases, with 14 bases separating them. The CDR3 length is 15 residues. From germline, CDR1 is LNHDA and CDR2 SQIVND (reference sequence). The CDR3 DNA, read in part, is TGTGCCAGTAGTATCGAGCACCGCCAACCCGGGGAG. Its protein product is CASSIEHRQPGE. The CDR3 reads in full as CASSIEHRQPGELFF. Complete variable domain (other parts from reference TRBV19 and TRBJ2-2): DGGITQSPKYLFRKEGQNVTLSCEQNLNHDAMYWYRQDPGQGLRLIYYSQIVNDFQKGDIAEGYSVSREKKESFPLTVTSAQKNPTAFYLCASSIEHRQPGELFFGEGSRLTVL.

Concerning this clone itself: Read data end 3 residues before the CDR3 end; the end is taken from the germline J gene. The chain combines TRBV11-2 with TRBJ2-5; 11 bases agree with TRBD2. The germline V gene has CDR1 SGHAT and CDR2 FQNNGV. J was trimmed by 7 bases and V by 0 bases; bases with no gene match: 4. The CDR3 has 15 amino acids. The sequenced part of the CDR3 DNA is TGTGCCAGCAGCTTAGATCCAGGGACTAGCGGGACC. Protein product: CASSLDPGTSGT. The whole CDR3 protein reads CASSLDPGTSGTQYF.

The covered CDR3 bases are TGTGCCAGCAGCTTGGGGGGACTAGCGGGGGGTTATGAG. It is translated as CASSLGGLAGGYE. The full CDR3 sequence reads CASSLGGLAGGYEQFF. The rearrangement uses TRBV7-3 and TRBJ2-1, with 15 bases identical to TRBD2. The CDR3 end lies 3 residues beyond the end of the read and is filled in from the germline J gene. This CDR3 is built from 16 residues. Germline V lookup: CDR1 SGHTA, CDR2 FQGTGA. The V gene end was trimmed by 3 bases and the J gene end by 8 bases; junction bases not matched to a gene: 5.

In regard to this clone: The read ends 3 residues shy of where the CDR3 ends; the end is completed using the germline J gene. The chain couples TRBV20-1 to TRBJ2-3, with a possible D match to TRBD2 (5 bases). Trimming stripped 6 bases from V and 6 bases from J, with 16 bases between. The CDR3 loop spans 13 amino acids. Looked up from germline, CDR1 is DFQATT and CDR2 is SNEGSKA (reference sequence). The CDR3 loop is CSAAGLGSDTQYF. Incomplete CDR3 DNA: TGCAGTGCCGCTGGACTCGGGTCGGATACG.

Concerning this clone itself: The missing CDR3 end, 3 residues past where the read stops, is filled in from the germline J gene. The genes are TRBV2 and TRBJ2-4, with 12 nucleotides matching TRBD1. Germline values: CDR1 SNHLY, CDR2 FYNNEI. Unmatched junction bases numbered 10, after V lost 1 base and J lost 9 bases. The CDR3 runs 17 residues. The CDR3 is CASSEGPGTGGEGIQYF. The part of the CDR3 DNA that was read is TGTGCCAGCAGTGAAGGTCCCGGGACAGGGGGCGAGGGCATT.

The CDR3 sequence: CASSKGQGYDYTF. The CDR3 DNA, read in part, is TGTGCCAGTAGTAAAGGACAGGGGTACGAC. The rearrangement joins TRBV19 to TRBJ1-2, with 9 bases aligning to TRBD1. The read halts 3 residues ahead of the CDR3 end, with the missing end drawn from the germline J gene. The CDR3 sequence is 13 residues long. CDR1 and CDR2 (germline): LNHDA, SQIVND (reference sequence).

A note on this clone: The read finishes 3 residues shy of the CDR3 end, and the germline J gene is used to complete it. The rearrangement joins TRBV5-6 to TRBJ2-7; perhaps TRBD2 as D (6 bases). Trimming shortened V by 0 bases and J by 2 bases, and 9 bases separated the two germline ends. Germline CDR1 reads SGHDT; CDR2 reads YYEEEE. The CDR3 extends over 14 amino acids. CDR3: CASSLAGVTYEQYF. The CDR3 DNA, read in part, is TGTGCCAGCAGCTTGGCGGGGGTCACCTACGAG.

A remark on this clone: From the germline J gene comes the end of the CDR3, since the read stops 3 residues before it. This sequence joins TRBV6-1 and TRBJ2-7; maybe TRBD2 (6 bases). The germline gives CDR1 MNHNS, CDR2 SASEGT. This CDR3 region has 16 residues. V lost 2 bases and J 3 bases, leaving 17 bases between the germline ends. Here the CDR3 reads CASSEMTRGTYYEQYF. The part of the CDR3 DNA that was read is TGTGCCAGCAGTGAAATGACTCGGGGGACTTACTACGAG.

As regards this clone: The read gets to within 3 residues of the CDR3 end, and the germline J gene fills in the rest. The chain carries TRBV20-1 and TRBJ2-5; D is possibly TRBD1 (6 bases). Trimming took 6 bases from V and 4 from J, leaving 15 bases between them. The CDR3 runs to 13 residues. The germline CDR1 and CDR2 sequences are DFQATT and SNEGSKA (reference sequence). The CDR3: CSAKTGSRETQYF. The covered CDR3 bases are TGCAGTGCCAAAACAGGGTCACGAGAGACC.

For this clone: The junction differs from germline at one of its ends, possibly a read error. The CDR3 bases that were read are TGTGCTAGCAGCTTAAACGAAGGACAGGTCGCCGAAGAGACG. Translating it yields CASSLNEGQVAEET. The complete CDR3 sequence is CASSLNEGQVAEETQYF. This sequence joins TRBV7-7 and TRBJ2-3, with TRBD1 identical over 7 bases. The CDR3 goes on 3 residues after the read ends, and that part is filled in from the germline J gene. CDR1 SSHAT and CDR2 FNYEAQ come from the germline V gene (reference sequence). This CDR3 region has 17 residues.

With regard to this clone: The read halts 3 residues ahead of the CDR3 end, with the missing end drawn from the germline J gene. Other nucleotide sequences in the sample specify the same CDR3. The rearrangement uses TRBV18 and TRBJ1-3; D possibly corresponds to TRBD1 (5 bases). CDR3 length equals 16 residues. The V and J ends lost 3 bases and 4 bases respectively, with 16 bases between them. The germline gives CDR1 KGHSH, CDR2 LQKENI. CDR3 amino acids: CASSPDRWGRGNTIYF. CDR3 DNA, as far as it was read: TGTGCCAGCTCACCTGACCGTTGGGGCCGAGGAAACACC.

Worth noting for this clone: Read coverage stops 3 residues before the CDR3 terminus; the germline J gene supplies the remainder. This chain connects TRBV11-2 to TRBJ1-4; possible D gene TRBD1, 5 bases. This CDR3 spans 15 amino acids. With 1 base removed from V and 5 bases from J, the gap between germline ends came to 11 bases. The germline V gene has CDR1 SGHAT and CDR2 FQNNGV. The CDR3 here is CASSLVADNNEKLFF. The DNA read from the CDR3 is TGTGCCAGCAGCTTAGTAGCGGACAACAATGAAAAA.

About this clone: The read terminates 3 residues ahead of where the CDR3 ends, so the germline J gene completes it. The chain carries TRBV30 and TRBJ1-1; D possibly corresponds to TRBD1 (6 bases). Trimming cost V 4 bases and J 1 base, with 10 bases left between them. Per the germline V gene, CDR1 is GTSNPN and CDR2 is SVGIG (reference sequence). The CDR3 contains 13 residues. CDR3 loop: CAWIVGGNTEAFF. CDR3 DNA (partial): TGTGCCTGGATTGTAGGGGGGAACACTGAA.

A remark on this clone: The read falls 3 residues short of the CDR3 end, and the missing part is taken from the germline J gene. The rearrangement joins TRBV6-1 to TRBJ1-2; D is possibly TRBD1 (6 bases). The V end lost 4 bases, the J end lost 7 bases, and 10 bases lay between the germline ends. This CDR3 spans 12 amino acids. Germline CDR1 reads MNHNS; CDR2 reads SASEGT. CDR3 loop: CASSVTGTGYTF. CDR3 bases read: TGTGCCAGCAGTGTCACAGGGACTGGC.

Notes on this clone: Read data end 3 residues before the CDR3 end; the end is taken from the germline J gene. V and J are TRBV7-2 and TRBJ1-2, with 7 bases aligning to TRBD1. The CDR3 covers 14 residues. From germline, CDR1 is SGHTA and CDR2 FQGNSA. The CDR3 DNA, read in part, is TGTGCCAGCAGCCCATTTCGACAGGGTTCGTTG. It codes for CASSPFRQGSL. The full CDR3 protein is CASSPFRQGSLYTF.

For this clone: The read terminates 3 residues ahead of where the CDR3 ends, so the germline J gene completes it. The chain recombines TRBV7-9 with TRBJ1-2; 7 nucleotides line up with TRBD1. V gave up 5 bases and J gave up 1 base; unmatched junction bases: 1. CDR1 is SEHNR and CDR2 is FQNEAQ in the germline V gene (reference sequence). The CDR3 contains 13 residues. CDR3 bases read: TGTGCCAGCAGCGGGGACAGTAACTATGGC. It is translated as CASSGDSNYG. The whole CDR3 region reads CASSGDSNYGYTF.